Presented here are 8 T cell receptor beta chains from one specimen sequenced in a study of graft-versus-host responses after intestinal transplantation. TCRdb's copy holds only in-frame clones and misses some; the assay was immunoSEQ multiplex PCR. The sample has approximately 38,000 clones; roughly four fifths are singletons. Sequenced here: PBMCs, sampled 1070 days after transplant. These receptors all stem from a human patient who received an intestinal transplant, so some T cells may come from the graft donor.

The chain recombines TRBV7-3 with TRBJ2-3; no clear D gene. Germline-derived CDR1 and CDR2 are SGHTA and FQGTGA. Deletions cut 5 bases from V and 4 bases from J, with 4 bases between. This CDR3 is built from 11 residues. DNA of the CDR3: TGTGCCAGCAGCCAAGCAGATACGCAGTATTTT. Translated, it gives CASSQADTQYF.

The gene calls are TRBV29-1 and TRBJ2-3; unclear D gene. The V gene lost 8 bases and the J gene lost 2 bases, with 14 bases spanning the gap. The CDR3 runs 13 residues. Germline CDR1 SQVTM, CDR2 ANQGSEA. The CDR3 protein is CSPTDLPTDTQYF. The CDR3 DNA follows: TGCAGCCCCACGGACCTTCCCACAGATACGCAGTATTTT.

The chain links TRBV6-1 to TRBJ2-7; D not resolved. CDR3 length equals 12 residues. Per germline, CDR1 MNHNS and CDR2 SASEGT. The germline V and J ends were trimmed by 10 bases and 5 bases, with 15 bases remaining between them. This chain's CDR3 is CAIQALVNEQYF. In nucleotides, the CDR3 is TGTGCCATCCAGGCCCTGGTGAACGAGCAGTACTTC.

The rearrangement uses TRBV27 and TRBJ2-6; 8 nucleotides line up with TRBD1. The CDR3 has 16 amino acids. CDR1 is MNHEY and CDR2 is SMNVEV in the germline V gene (reference sequence). Losses at the gene ends were 7 bases for V and 2 bases for J; bases not matched to a gene: 7. This CDR3 reads CASKTGQVAGANVLTF. For the CDR3, the DNA is TGTGCCAGCAAAACGGGACAGGTTGCTGGGGCCAACGTCCTGACTTTC. Full variable domain (rest looked up from reference TRBV27 and TRBJ2-6): EAQVTQNPRYLITVTGKKLTVTCSQNMNHEYMSWYRQDPGLGLRQIYYSMNVEVTDKGDVPEGYKVSRKEKRNFPLILESPSPNQTSLYFCASKTGQVAGANVLTFGAGSRLTVL.

CDR3 nucleotide sequence: TGTGCCAGCAGGACCCTCGGGACAGTGGGCCACGAGCAGTACTTC. It yields the protein CASRTLGTVGHEQYF. The rearrangement links TRBV28 to TRBJ2-7; 7 nucleotides align to TRBD1. Germline V gene lookup returns CDR1 MDHEN and CDR2 SYDVKM. V shed 6 bases, J shed 5 bases, and the junction held 13 bases outside the gene matches. CDR3 length: 15 amino acids.

The rearrangement links TRBV12-5 to TRBJ2-1, with D tentatively TRBD1 (6 bases). CDR1 and CDR2 from the germline V gene are LGHNT and FRNRAP. The CDR3 sequence is 13 residues long. V was trimmed by 6 bases and J by 0 bases, leaving 6 bases between them. The CDR3 is CASGDSSYNEQFF. DNA for the CDR3: TGTGCTAGTGGGGACAGCTCCTACAATGAGCAGTTCTTC. The full variable domain, rest sourced from reference TRBV12-5 and TRBJ2-1, is DARVTQTPRHKVTEMGQEVTMRCQPILGHNTVFWYRQTMMQGLELLAYFRNRAPLDDSGMPKDRFSAEMPDATLATLKIQPSEPRDSAVYFCASGDSSYNEQFFGPGTRLTVL.

The V and J genes are TRBV2 and TRBJ2-5, with 7 bases aligning to TRBD1. Germline CDR1 SNHLY, CDR2 FYNNEI. There are 13 residues in the CDR3. After removal of 6 bases from V and 1 base from J, the junction contained 2 bases not matched to a gene. The CDR3 sequence is CASSRDSQETQYF. DNA for the CDR3: TGTGCCAGCAGCCGGGACAGCCAAGAGACCCAGTACTTC.

This clone has just one count. J is TRBJ2-7 and V is TRBV11-2, with 7 bases that match TRBD2. Germline V CDR1 and CDR2: SGHAT, FQNNGV. V lost 2 bases to trimming and J lost 2 bases; unmatched junction nucleotides: 12. This CDR3 has 17 amino acids. The CDR3 sequence is CASSLISWASGTYEQYF. CDR3 in DNA: TGTGCCAGCAGCTTAATTTCTTGGGCTAGCGGAACCTACGAGCAGTACTTC.